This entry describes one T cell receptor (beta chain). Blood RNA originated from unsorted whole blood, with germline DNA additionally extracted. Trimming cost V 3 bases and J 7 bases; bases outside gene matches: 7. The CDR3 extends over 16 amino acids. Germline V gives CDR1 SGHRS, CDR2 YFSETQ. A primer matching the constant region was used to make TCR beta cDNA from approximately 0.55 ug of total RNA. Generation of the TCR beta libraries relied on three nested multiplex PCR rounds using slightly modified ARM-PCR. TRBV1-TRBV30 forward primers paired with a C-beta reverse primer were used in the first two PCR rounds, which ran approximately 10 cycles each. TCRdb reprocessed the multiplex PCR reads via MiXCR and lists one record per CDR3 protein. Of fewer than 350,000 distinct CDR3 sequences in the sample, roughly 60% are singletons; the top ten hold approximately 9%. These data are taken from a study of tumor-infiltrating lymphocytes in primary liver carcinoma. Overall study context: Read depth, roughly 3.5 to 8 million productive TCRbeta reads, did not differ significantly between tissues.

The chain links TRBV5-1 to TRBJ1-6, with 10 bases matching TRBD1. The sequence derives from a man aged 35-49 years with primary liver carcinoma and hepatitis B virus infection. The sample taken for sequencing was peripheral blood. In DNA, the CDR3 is TGCGCCAGCAGCTCCCCCCGGGACAGGGGAAATTCACCCCTCCACTTT. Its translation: CASSSPRDRGNSPLHF.